The 3 T cell receptor beta chains below were found in one sample sequenced in a study of metastatic and nonmetastatic thyroid tumors. MiXCR re-clonotyped the PCR reads for TCRdb. The sample contains 39,000 or so clones, 40% to 55% of which appear only once. The entire patient cohort was treatment-naive prior to thyroid surgery. Sequenced input: tumor tissue. These receptors came from a male donor with papillary thyroid cancer or a benign thyroid nodule (not recorded which). Some clones in this sample may be carry-over from other donors' samples.

The chain employs TRBV20-1 and TRBJ1-1, with D perhaps matching TRBD1 (5 bases). The CDR3 contains 13 residues. Germline V CDR1 and CDR2: DFQATT, SNEGSKA (reference sequence). V was shortened by 0 bases and J by 2 bases, with 7 bases between the two germline ends. CDR3 region: CSARETANTEAFF. CDR3 coding DNA: TGCAGTGCTAGAGAGACAGCTAACACTGAAGCTTTCTTT.

This clone was seen a few times. This chain connects TRBV20-1 to TRBJ2-1; TRBD2 matches 7 bases. The CDR3 extends over 13 amino acids. Germline CDR1 DFQATT, CDR2 SNEGSKA (reference sequence). V lost 6 bases, J lost 4 bases, and 6 bases stayed unmatched. The CDR3 DNA sequence: TGCAGTGCACCTTCTAGCGGATACAATGAGCAGTTCTTC. Protein sequence: CSAPSSGYNEQFF.

The V call is TRBV24-1, the J call TRBJ1-4, with D perhaps matching TRBD1 (5 bases). CDR3 size: 17 residues. Per the germline V gene, CDR1 is KGHDR and CDR2 is SFDVKD. Trimming removed 4 bases at V and 0 bases at J, with 14 bases between. The CDR3 loop reads CATSDSGDAATNEKLFF. The CDR3, as DNA: TGTGCCACCAGTGACTCGGGGGACGCTGCAACTAATGAAAAACTGTTTTTT.